The 17 T cell receptor beta chains given below trace back to one sample, sequenced in a study of T cells in Graves' hyperthyroidism and ophthalmopathy. Regions amplified from RNA transcripts were the TCR beta CDR3 regions. In the first-round RT-PCR of the TCR CDR3, the HTBI primer set was used. TCRdb ran MiXCR on the multiplex PCR reads and lists one entry per CDR3 protein. The sample shows more than 350,000 distinct CDR3 sequences, 12% to 15% of them seen only once. Sample: blood. Source of these receptors: a woman aged 60-75 years with Graves' ophthalmopathy.

The chain links TRBV10-2 to TRBJ1-2; D might be TRBD1 (6 bases). CDR1 is WSHSY and CDR2 is SAAADI in the germline V gene. Trimming took 3 bases from V and 2 from J, leaving 10 bases between them. The length of the CDR3 is 14 residues. In DNA, the CDR3 is TGCGCCAGCAGTGAAGGGGGGCCCAACTATGGCTACACCTTC. It translates to CASSEGGPNYGYTF.

There are a few counts of this clonotype. The rearrangement links TRBV12-3 or TRBV12-4 to TRBJ1-2, with TRBD1 matching 7 bases. With 4 bases clipped from V and 5 bases from J, the junction kept 10 bases outside the gene matches. The CDR3 runs 15 residues. The CDR3 sequence is CASSSFPGTEYGYTF. The CDR3 nucleotides are TGTGCCAGCAGTTCGTTCCCCGGGACAGAGTATGGCTACACCTTC.

This clonotype appeared many times. This chain connects TRBV3-1 to TRBJ1-2; 10 bases fit TRBD1. After removal of 5 bases from V and 6 bases from J, the junction contained 6 bases not matched to a gene. Germline V gene lookup returns CDR1 LGHDT and CDR2 YNNKEL (reference sequence). CDR3 size: 14 residues. In DNA form, the CDR3 reads TGTGCCAGCAGCACGACAGGGGGCCGGGATGGCTACACCTTC. It is translated as CASSTTGGRDGYTF.

As regards this clonotype: A much bigger clone sits one base away, suggesting this may be a read error. The V call is TRBV27, the J call TRBJ2-1, with D perhaps given as TRBD1 or TRBD2 (6 bases each). The length of the CDR3 is 14 residues. CDR1 and CDR2 (germline): MNHEY, SMNVEV (reference sequence). V was trimmed by 6 bases and J by 6 bases, leaving 15 bases between them. The CDR3 DNA sequence: TGTGCCAGCAGGGCTGGGGGGCAAAGCAATGAGCAGTTCTTC. Amino acids: CASRAGGQSNEQFF.

The gene calls are TRBV24-1 and TRBJ2-2; TRBD2 matches at 7 bases. Looked up from germline, CDR1 is KGHDR and CDR2 is SFDVKD. V was clipped by 4 bases and J by 4 bases; unmatched bases: 5. CDR3 length: 15 residues. The chain's CDR3 is CATSDRLAATGELFF. The CDR3 bases are TGTGCCACCAGTGACCGACTAGCAGCCACCGGGGAGCTGTTTTTT.

The rearrangement uses TRBV7-2 and TRBJ2-1, with D possibly TRBD1 on 5 matching bases. Germline CDR1 SGHTA, CDR2 FQGNSA. Trimming stripped 6 bases from V and 7 bases from J, with 13 bases between. This CDR3 contains 13 residues. DNA of the CDR3: TGTGCCAGCAGGCTGGCAGGGTGGAATGAGCAGTTCTTC. This gives the protein CASRLAGWNEQFF.

The chain is built from TRBV11-2 and TRBJ1-2; a possible D gene is TRBD1 (6 bases). The CDR3 has 16 residues. V shed 5 bases and J shed 8 bases, with 24 bases lying between them. Germline-derived CDR1 and CDR2 are SGHAT and FQNNGV. CDR3 coding DNA: TGTGCCAGCAGCCAAGGATGGGACACACTAAGCGGGGGCTACACCTTC. Amino acids: CASSQGWDTLSGGYTF.

Remarks on this clonotype: A much larger clone differs from this one at a single base, so this may be a read error. V and J are TRBV5-1 and TRBJ2-2; D unresolved. CDR3 length equals 14 residues. Trimming pared 2 bases from V and 7 bases from J, leaving 12 bases between. Germline CDR1 reads SGHRS; CDR2 reads YFSETQ. The CDR3 DNA reads TGCGCCAGCAGCTTTTCGACGGAGATCGGGGAGCTGTTTTTT. It yields the protein CASSFSTEIGELFF.

This clonotype appeared many times. The chain couples TRBV20-1 to TRBJ2-7, with 8 bases matching TRBD2. Germline V CDR1 and CDR2: DFQATT, SNEGSKA (reference sequence). CDR3 length: 16 residues. Germline trimming cut 3 bases from V and 4 bases from J; bases unmatched to any gene: 14. DNA of the CDR3: TGCAGTGCTAGTGTACTAGCGGCGACTGTACGGTACGAGCAGTACTTC. Translated, it gives CSASVLAATVRYEQYF.

The chain joins TRBV27 to TRBJ2-5, with 9 bases lining up with TRBD1. CDR1 is MNHEY and CDR2 is SMNVEV in the germline V gene (reference sequence). The ends lost 8 bases at V and 6 bases at J; junction bases unmatched: 13. CDR3 length: 15 amino acids. For the CDR3, the DNA is TGTGCCAGCGGCCGAATAACAGGGGGCCGGAAGACCCAGTACTTC. Encoded protein: CASGRITGGRKTQYF.

This clonotype has just a few counts. In DNA, the CDR3 is TGTGCCAGCAGCTCCCCAGGCGGGTGGTTGGGGAACACCATATATTTT. This sequence encodes CASSSPGGWLGNTIYF. This chain joins TRBV7-2 and TRBJ1-3; D is undetermined. V lost 4 bases to trimming and J lost 7 bases, with 20 bases between them. The CDR3 extends over 16 amino acids. Germline CDR1 and CDR2: SGHTA and FQGNSA.

This clonotype was picked up many times. The J gene is TRBJ1-1, the V gene TRBV5-1; a possible D gene is TRBD1 (6 bases). Trimming removed 5 bases from V and 2 bases from J, with 16 bases in between. The germline V gene has CDR1 SGHRS and CDR2 YFSETQ. This CDR3 contains 15 residues. CDR3 in DNA: TGCGCCAGCAGTTACGACAGGACCATTAACACTGAAGCTTTCTTT. Translation gives CASSYDRTINTEAFF.

This clonotype was seen repeatedly, ten times or more. The chain combines TRBV28 with TRBJ2-2, with D perhaps assigned TRBD1 or TRBD2 (6 bases each). V was trimmed by 1 base and J by 3 bases, leaving 12 bases between them. Germline CDR1 and CDR2: MDHEN and SYDVKM. The CDR3 totals 16 residues. The CDR3 loop reads CASSLYGGLDTGELFF. The CDR3 DNA reads as TGTGCCAGCAGTTTATATGGGGGGCTCGACACCGGGGAGCTGTTTTTT.

This clonotype was seen repeatedly, ten times or more. The chain recombines TRBV6-1 with TRBJ1-2; D not resolved. The V gene lost 2 bases and the J gene lost 0 bases, with 10 bases spanning the gap. Germline V gives CDR1 MNHNS, CDR2 SASEGT. The CDR3 has 15 amino acids. CDR3 coding DNA: TGTGCCAGCAGTGAACGGCAGACCGCTAACTATGGCTACACCTTC. Translated: CASSERQTANYGYTF.

This clonotype came up many times. The chain is built from TRBV6-1 and TRBJ1-1, with D perhaps matching TRBD1 (5 bases). The V and J ends lost 5 bases and 1 base respectively, with 11 bases between them. Germline values: CDR1 MNHNS, CDR2 SASEGT. The CDR3 contains 14 residues. In DNA, the CDR3 is TGTGCCAGCAGTAGCACGGGGCGGAACACTGAAGCTTTCTTT. This codes for CASSSTGRNTEAFF.

This clonotype was observed a handful of times. V gene TRBV7-6 combines with J gene TRBJ2-1; TRBD2 aligns across 7 bases. After removal of 5 bases from V and 7 bases from J, the junction contained 5 bases not matched to a gene. Germline lookup yields CDR1 SGHVS and CDR2 FNYEAQ. The CDR3 runs 13 residues. CDR3 region: CASSPSGGNEQFF. In DNA, the CDR3 is TGTGCCAGCAGCCCCTCCGGGGGGAATGAGCAGTTCTTC.

This clonotype showed up many times. This chain uses TRBV11-2 with TRBJ2-1, with 11 bases lining up with TRBD2. V trimming: 5 bases; J trimming: 7 bases; junction bases outside the gene matches: 7. CDR1 SGHAT and CDR2 FQNNGV come from the germline V gene. There are 15 residues in the CDR3. CDR3 DNA: TGTGCCAGCAGCAAACTAGCGGGAGTCGGAAATGAGCAGTTCTTC. Amino acids: CASSKLAGVGNEQFF.